The clone carrying this T cell receptor beta chain was seen a handful of times. This sample is part of a study of blood T cells in healthy people across ages. A J-beta primer mix and a sample-barcoded 5' primer were used in a second PCR of about 7 to 12 cycles. Template switching added a 12-random-nucleotide identifier to every cDNA molecule. MiXCR was run by TCRdb on the 5' RACE reads, yielding one entry per CDR3 protein. Among roughly 1,500,000 distinct CDR3 sequences listed, 35% to 45% were seen once. This CDR3 spans 11 amino acids. The germline V gene encodes CDR1 SNHLY and CDR2 FYNNEI. Trimming took 4 bases from V and 9 from J, leaving 10 bases between them.

The source material was blood. This receptor was obtained from a woman under 30 in good health. J is TRBJ2-7 and V is TRBV2; perhaps TRBD2 as D (5 bases). CDR3 loop: CASSGGAGQYF. The CDR3 DNA is TGTGCCAGCAGTGGAGGTGCGGGGCAGTACTTC.